Detailed here is one T cell receptor beta chain. The antigen remains undetermined. Primers for the PCR totalled 60 Vbeta and 13 Jbeta. Some clones are missing from TCRdb's copy, which holds only in-frame ones; the method was immunoSEQ multiplex PCR. The table lists approximately 82,000 clones, under 80% of them singletons. This sample is drawn from a study of cytomegalovirus exposure and HLA in healthy donors. Study-level results: Several of the most significant clusters appeared, in a later analysis, to be linked to common viral pathogens.

This CDR3 has 15 amino acids. Unmatched junction bases numbered 6, after V lost 2 bases and J lost 5 bases. Germline loops: CDR1 SGHAT, CDR2 FQNNGV. The J gene is TRBJ2-5, the V gene TRBV11-2; 9 bases match TRBD2. The sequence was collected from a man aged 35-49 years in good health and CMV-seronegative. The sample was PBMCs. The CDR3 bases are TGTGCCAGCAGCTTATCGGCGGGAGGGCCGGAGACCCAGTACTTC. This sequence encodes CASSLSAGGPETQYF. The full variable domain, its missing parts supplied by reference TRBV11-2 and TRBJ2-5, is EAGVAQSPRYKIIEKRQSVAFWCNPISGHATLYWYQQILGQGPKLLIQFQNNGVVDDSQLPKDRFSAERLKGVDSTLKIQPAKLEDSAVYLCASSLSAGGPETQYFGPGTRLLVL.